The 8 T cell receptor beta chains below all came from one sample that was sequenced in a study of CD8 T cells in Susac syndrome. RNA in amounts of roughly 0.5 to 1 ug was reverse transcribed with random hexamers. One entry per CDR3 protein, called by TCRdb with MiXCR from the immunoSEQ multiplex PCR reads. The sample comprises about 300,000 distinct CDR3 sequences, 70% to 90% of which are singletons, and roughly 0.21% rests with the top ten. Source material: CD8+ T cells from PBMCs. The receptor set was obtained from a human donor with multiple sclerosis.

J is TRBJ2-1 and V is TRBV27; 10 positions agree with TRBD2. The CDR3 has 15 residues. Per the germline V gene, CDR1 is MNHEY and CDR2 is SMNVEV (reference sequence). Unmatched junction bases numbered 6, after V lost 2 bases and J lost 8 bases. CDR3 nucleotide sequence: TGTGCCAGCAGTTTAGGAGCGGGAGGGCCCCATGAGCAGTTCTTC. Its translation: CASSLGAGGPHEQFF.

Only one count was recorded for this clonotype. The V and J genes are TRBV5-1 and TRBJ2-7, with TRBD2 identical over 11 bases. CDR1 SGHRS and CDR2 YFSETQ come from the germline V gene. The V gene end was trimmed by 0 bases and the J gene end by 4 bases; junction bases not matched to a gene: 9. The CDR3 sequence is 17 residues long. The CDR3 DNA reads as TGCGCCAGCAGCTTGGCCCAACTAGCGGGAGTAAATTACGAGCAGTACTTC. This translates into CASSLAQLAGVNYEQYF.

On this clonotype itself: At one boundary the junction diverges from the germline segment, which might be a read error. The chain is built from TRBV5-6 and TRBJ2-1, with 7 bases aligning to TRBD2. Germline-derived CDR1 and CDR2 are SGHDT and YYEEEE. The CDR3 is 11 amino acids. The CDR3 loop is CASVGGYEEFF. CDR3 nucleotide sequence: TGTGCCAGCGTGGGAGGGTATGAGGAGTTCTTC.

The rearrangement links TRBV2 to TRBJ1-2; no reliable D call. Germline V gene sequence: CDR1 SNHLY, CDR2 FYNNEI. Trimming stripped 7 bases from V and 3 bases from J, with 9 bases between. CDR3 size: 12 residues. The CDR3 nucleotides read TGTGCCAGCACAGGACGGGACTATGGCTACACCTTC. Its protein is CASTGRDYGYTF.

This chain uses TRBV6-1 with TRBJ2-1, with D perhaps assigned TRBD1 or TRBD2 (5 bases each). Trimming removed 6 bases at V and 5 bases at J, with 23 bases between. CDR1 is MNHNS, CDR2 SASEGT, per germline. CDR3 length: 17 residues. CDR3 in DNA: TGTGCCAGCAGGCCCGACCCCGGGACCGCGCCTGACAATGAGCAGTTCTTC. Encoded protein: CASRPDPGTAPDNEQFF.

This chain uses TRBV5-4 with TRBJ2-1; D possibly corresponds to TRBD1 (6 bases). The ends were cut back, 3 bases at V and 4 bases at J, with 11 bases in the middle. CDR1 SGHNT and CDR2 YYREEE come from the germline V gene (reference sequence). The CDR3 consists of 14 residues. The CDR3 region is CASSYSDSYNEQFF. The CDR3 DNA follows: TGTGCCAGCAGCTATTCGGACAGTTACAATGAGCAGTTCTTC. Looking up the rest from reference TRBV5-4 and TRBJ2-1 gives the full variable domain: ETGVTQSPTHLIKTRGQQVTLRCSSQSGHNTVSWYQQALGQGPQFIFQYYREEENGRGNFPPRFSGLQFPNYSSELNVNALELDDSALYLCASSYSDSYNEQFFGPGTRLTVL.

The CDR3 region is CASSYSGEDTEAFF. CDR3 in DNA: TGTGCCAGCAGTTACTCCGGCGAGGACACTGAAGCTTTCTTT. The genes are TRBV6-5 and TRBJ1-1; D gene unclear. The CDR3 has 14 amino acids. The germline CDR1 and CDR2 sequences are MNHEY and SVGAGI. V was trimmed by 0 bases and J by 3 bases, leaving 8 bases between them.

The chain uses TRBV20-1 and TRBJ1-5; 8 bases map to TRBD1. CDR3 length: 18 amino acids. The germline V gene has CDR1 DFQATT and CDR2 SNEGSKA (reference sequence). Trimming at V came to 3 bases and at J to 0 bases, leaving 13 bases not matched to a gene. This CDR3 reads CSARRQGAPSYSNQPQHF. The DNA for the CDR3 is TGCAGTGCTAGGAGGCAGGGGGCCCCGTCTTATAGCAATCAGCCCCAGCATTTT.